This TCR beta chain derives from a study of shared clonotypes between healthy human individuals. This clone has a single count. Its matching antigen is unknown. Overall study results and limits: Generally, naive subsets (rather than memory subsets) showed larger estimated richness.

This CDR3 is 18 amino acids long. Germline V gene sequence: CDR1 SGHNT, CDR2 YYREEE (reference sequence). Trimming pared 1 base from V and 5 bases from J, leaving 24 bases between. In the CD4+ fraction, cells were divided into CD45RA+ naive and CD45RA-negative memory subsets. Generated by immunoSEQ multiplex PCR, the TCRdb table keeps only in-frame clones and is missing some. The data show some 300,000 clones, with around four fifths seen just once and over 9.5% held by the top ten. The sample comprised memory CD4+ T cells sorted from blood. The subset: CD45RA-negative fraction. The J gene is TRBJ2-5, the V gene TRBV5-4; maybe TRBD2 (7 bases). This TCR came from a man aged 30-40 years in good health. The CDR3 DNA reads as TGTGCCAGCAGCTTGAGGGCCCGGGGTTGGGGGGGCGAGGAGACCCAGTACTTC. Residues: CASSLRARGWGGEETQYF.